Below are 19 T cell receptor beta chains sequenced from a single sample in a study of T-cell memory formation after mild COVID-19. TCRdb processed the 5' RACE reads anew with MiXCR; each CDR3 protein has one entry. Of about 410,000 distinct CDR3 sequences listed, about a quarter are singletons. The sample comprised PBMCs or a T cell subset sorted from them (not recorded which). The receptor set was obtained from an adult woman who had mild COVID-19 (a few samples of this study predate the infection). Cell type and time point are not known.

There are a few counts of this clonotype. The CDR3 DNA reads as TGTGCTAGTGGCACGACAGGGGGGTTTAACACCGGGGAGCTGTTTTTT. Amino acid sequence: CASGTTGGFNTGELFF. The chain couples TRBV12-5 to TRBJ2-2; 9 nucleotides line up with TRBD1. V trimming: 6 bases; J trimming: 2 bases; junction bases outside the gene matches: 7. Germline assignment: CDR1 LGHNT and CDR2 FRNRAP. This CDR3 has 16 residues.

Worth noting for this clonotype: Being one base from a much bigger clone, this may be a read error. This rearrangement joins TRBV7-9 to TRBJ2-7; no firm D call. This CDR3 is 15 amino acids long. CDR1 and CDR2 from the germline V gene are SEHNR and FQNEAQ (reference sequence). DNA for the CDR3: TGTGACAGCAGCGCCAATGTTGGGAACTCCTACGAGCAGTACTTC. It encodes CDSSANVGNSYEQYF.

J is TRBJ2-5 and V is TRBV19, with D perhaps TRBD2 (6 bases). Germline CDR1 LNHDA, CDR2 SQIVND (reference sequence). V lost 9 bases, J lost 4 bases, and 15 bases lay in between. This CDR3 is 13 amino acids long. CDR3 residues: CASRSGTPETQYF. The CDR3 DNA reads as TGTGCCAGCAGGTCAGGGACTCCAGAGACCCAGTACTTC.

A few counts support this clonotype. The chain joins TRBV27 to TRBJ2-7, with 7 bases identical to TRBD2. CDR3 length equals 15 residues. Germline lookup yields CDR1 MNHEY and CDR2 SMNVEV (reference sequence). With 5 bases clipped from V and 4 bases from J, the junction kept 11 bases outside the gene matches. CDR3 DNA sequence: TGTGCCAGCAGTCCCAGATCTAGCGGATATTACGAGCAGTACTTC. Translating it yields CASSPRSSGYYEQYF.

The rearrangement uses TRBV28 and TRBJ1-2; D is unresolved. Germline V CDR1 and CDR2: MDHEN, SYDVKM. CDR3 length: 11 amino acids. The V gene lost 7 bases and the J gene lost 4 bases, with 7 bases spanning the gap. For the CDR3, the DNA is TGTGCCAGCAACTTGGGCTATGGCTACACCTTC. Its protein product is CASNLGYGYTF.

This clonotype was detected a few times. The chain links TRBV29-1 to TRBJ2-3; D is perhaps TRBD1 (6 bases). Deletions cut 6 bases from V and 3 bases from J, with 16 bases between. Germline-derived CDR1 and CDR2 are SQVTM and ANQGSEA. The CDR3 covers 14 residues. CDR3 DNA: TGCAGCGTCGAGGGTCAGGGGCCAACAGATACGCAGTATTTT. This translates into CSVEGQGPTDTQYF.

The J gene is TRBJ2-7, the V gene TRBV6-6, with unresolved D. Trimming pared 5 bases from V and 6 bases from J, leaving 11 bases between. Germline V gene sequence: CDR1 MNHNY, CDR2 SVGAGI (reference sequence). CDR3 size: 12 residues. The CDR3 loop reads CASSDPGFEQYF. The CDR3 DNA reads as TGTGCCAGCAGTGACCCGGGTTTCGAGCAGTACTTC.

This clonotype appeared a few times. The chain recombines TRBV29-1 with TRBJ1-1; D is possibly TRBD1 (5 bases). This CDR3 region has 12 residues. Germline loops: CDR1 SQVTM, CDR2 ANQGSEA. The V end was cut by 8 bases, the J end by 7 bases, with 17 bases between. The CDR3 sequence is CSLSGPPVEAFF. Here the CDR3 DNA reads TGCAGCCTCTCGGGACCGCCTGTTGAAGCTTTCTTT.

The chain recombines TRBV4-1 with TRBJ1-2; D is undetermined. Per the germline V gene, CDR1 is MGHRA and CDR2 is YSYEKL. The CDR3 spans 13 residues. V lost 1 base to trimming and J lost 6 bases, with 9 bases between them. The CDR3 region is CASSQAPPNGYTF. DNA of the CDR3: TGCGCCAGCAGCCAAGCCCCCCCGAATGGCTACACCTTC.

This chain links TRBV7-9 with TRBJ1-2, with 7 positions matching TRBD1. CDR1 is SEHNR, CDR2 FQNEAQ, per germline (reference sequence). The CDR3 length is 16 residues. The junction had 16 bases not matched to a gene; V was cut back by 6 bases and J by 6 bases. DNA of the CDR3: TGTGCCAGCAGTTCTTGGACCGGGACAGTGGTACATGGCTACACCTTC. Its protein product is CASSSWTGTVVHGYTF.

The table lists this clonotype with a few counts. The CDR3 DNA sequence: TGTGCCATCAAGGGGGGGGACCAAGAGACCCAGTACTTC. Translation: CAIKGGDQETQYF. The genes are TRBV10-3 and TRBJ2-5; weak D call: TRBD2 (7 bases). Germline V gene lookup returns CDR1 ENHRY and CDR2 SYGVKD. The CDR3 has 13 amino acids. V dropped 7 bases and J dropped 0 bases, with 9 bases sitting between them.

This clonotype was counted between two and nine times. The V and J genes are TRBV12-3 or TRBV12-4 and TRBJ1-2; 10 nucleotides line up with TRBD1. Unmatched junction bases numbered 4, after V lost 4 bases and J lost 8 bases. The CDR3 runs 13 residues. This CDR3 reads CASSSTGGWGYTF. In DNA form, the CDR3 reads TGTGCCAGCAGTTCGACAGGGGGCTGGGGCTACACCTTC.

The gene calls are TRBV7-9 and TRBJ2-7, with 10 bases aligning to TRBD1. The CDR3 totals 17 residues. CDR1 is SEHNR and CDR2 is FQNEAQ in the germline V gene (reference sequence). The junction had 16 bases not matched to a gene; V was cut back by 4 bases and J by 7 bases. The CDR3 sequence: CASSSHRDRGSRREQYF. The CDR3 nucleotides are TGTGCCAGCAGCTCACATAGGGACAGGGGTTCTCGTCGGGAGCAGTACTTC.

CDR3 region: CASSQVGSAVLGEKLFF. The CDR3 bases are TGTGCCAGCAGCCAAGTAGGCAGCGCGGTATTGGGTGAAAAACTGTTTTTT. The V call is TRBV14, the J call TRBJ1-4; D uncertain. The CDR3 contains 17 residues. Germline CDR1 SGHDN, CDR2 FVKESK. Trimming cost V 1 base and J 7 bases, with 19 bases left between them.

This chain uses TRBV20-1 with TRBJ1-2; D remains unclear. Between the trimmed V and J ends, which lost 3 bases and 0 bases, there was a span of 11 bases. The CDR3 contains 14 residues. From germline, CDR1 is DFQATT and CDR2 SNEGSKA (reference sequence). The chain's CDR3 is CSASSGEANYGYTF. The CDR3 nucleotides read TGCAGTGCTAGTTCCGGGGAAGCTAACTATGGCTACACCTTC.

This clonotype was detected ten times or more. This chain links TRBV29-1 with TRBJ2-1, with D perhaps being TRBD1 or TRBD2 (5 bases each). Trimming removed 6 bases from V and 7 bases from J, with 19 bases in between. Germline CDR1 and CDR2: SQVTM and ANQGSEA. The CDR3 is 14 residues long. The CDR3: CSVDGADIRNEQFF. CDR3 nucleotides: TGCAGCGTAGACGGAGCGGACATACGGAATGAGCAGTTCTTC.

The V gene is TRBV5-1, the J gene TRBJ2-7; 7 bases fit TRBD1. The germline CDR1 and CDR2 sequences are SGHRS and YFSETQ. This CDR3 spans 14 amino acids. V lost 3 bases to trimming and J lost 1 base; unmatched junction nucleotides: 4. The chain's CDR3 is CASSSWGQSYEQYF. The CDR3 nucleotides read TGCGCCAGCAGCTCCTGGGGACAGTCCTACGAGCAGTACTTC.

The chain has TRBV30 and TRBJ1-2; D may be TRBD1 (5 bases). CDR3 length equals 13 residues. Germline V gene data show CDR1 as GTSNPN and CDR2 as SVGIG (reference sequence). The V end was cut by 1 base, the J end by 4 bases, with 10 bases between. The CDR3: CAWSAQGLYGYTF. The CDR3 bases are TGTGCCTGGAGTGCCCAGGGTCTCTATGGCTACACCTTC.

The CDR3 coding sequence is TGTGCCAGCAGCCAGATAGACAGGGGGCTGGTTGAGCAGTTCTTC. It encodes CASSQIDRGLVEQFF. V and J are TRBV4-2 and TRBJ2-1; 10 bases align to TRBD1. V shed 3 bases and J 9 bases; nucleotides not matched to a gene: 8. The CDR3 consists of 15 residues. CDR1 is LGHNA and CDR2 is YNFKEQ in the germline V gene.